This is a list of T cell receptor beta chains from one sample in a study of blood T cell repertoires in COVID-19. Sequenced by immunoSEQ multiplex PCR; TCRdb stores in-frame clones only, minus some. The profile shows about 210,000 clones, approximately 84% of them singletons. The material sequenced was peripheral blood. The receptors were sampled from a woman aged 50 to 60 with active or convalescent COVID-19. CDR3s include the opening cysteine and the closing phenylalanine or tryptophan. D genes are given only for firm matches. For some rows the clone size is stated as once, few or many, or as a class when expanded; others skip it.

v_call: TRBV5-1
clone_size: once
j_call: TRBJ2-7
d_call: TRBD1
cdr3_nt: TGCGCCAGCAGCTTGGGGGACAGGGGGCACGAGCAGTACTTC
cdr3_aa: CASSLGDRGHEQYF

v_call: TRBV4-1
clone_size: .
j_call: TRBJ1-5
d_call: .
cdr3_nt: TGCGCCAGCAGCCCTATCGGAGGGCCTACCCAGCATTTT
cdr3_aa: CASSPIGGPTQHF

v_call: TRBV6-6
clone_size: few
j_call: TRBJ1-5
d_call: .
cdr3_nt: TGTGCCAGCAGCCTACAGGGAAATAGCAATCAGCCCCAGCATTTT
cdr3_aa: CASSLQGNSNQPQHF

v_call: TRBV6-5
clone_size: .
j_call: TRBJ2-3
d_call: TRBD1
cdr3_nt: TGTGCCAGCAGTTACTCAGGGACAGGGTCAGATACGCAGTATTTT
cdr3_aa: CASSYSGTGSDTQYF

v_call: TRBV5-1
clone_size: .
j_call: TRBJ1-2
d_call: .
cdr3_nt: TGCGCCAGCAGCTTGGTGACAGCCGTGTATGGCTACACCTTC
cdr3_aa: CASSLVTAVYGYTF

v_call: TRBV5-1
clone_size: .
j_call: TRBJ2-5
d_call: TRBD1
cdr3_nt: TGCGCCAGCAAACCGACAGGGTCTAAGGGGGAGACCCAGTACTTC
cdr3_aa: CASKPTGSKGETQYF

v_call: TRBV5-1
clone_size: .
j_call: TRBJ1-6
d_call: TRBD1
cdr3_nt: TGCGCCAGCAGCTCGACAGGGGCCAATTCACCCCTCCACTTT
cdr3_aa: CASSSTGANSPLHF

v_call: TRBV18
clone_size: .
j_call: TRBJ1-5
d_call: .
cdr3_nt: TGTGCCAGCTCCCGGGACTCTTCGAATCAGCCCCAGCATTTT
cdr3_aa: CASSRDSSNQPQHF

v_call: TRBV6-5
clone_size: .
j_call: TRBJ1-1
d_call: .
cdr3_nt: TGTGCCAGCAGTTACGAGGGACTCAAGGCAGATGAAGCTTTCTTT
cdr3_aa: CASSYEGLKADEAFF

v_call: TRBV3-1/TRBV3-2
clone_size: .
j_call: TRBJ2-1
d_call: TRBD2
cdr3_nt: TGTGCCAGCAGCCGCGGACTAGCCTACAATGAGCAGTTCTTC
cdr3_aa: CASSRGLAYNEQFF

v_call: TRBV6-5
clone_size: .
j_call: TRBJ1-5
d_call: .
cdr3_nt: TGTGCCAGCAGCCCCGACAGCCTTCTAAATCAGCCCCAGCATTTT
cdr3_aa: CASSPDSLLNQPQHF

v_call: TRBV18
clone_size: .
j_call: TRBJ1-4
d_call: .
cdr3_nt: TGTGCCAGCCAATCGTTACGGGAAAAACTGTTTTTT
cdr3_aa: CASQSLREKLFF

v_call: TRBV5-1
clone_size: once
j_call: TRBJ2-3
d_call: TRBD1
cdr3_nt: TGCGCCAGCGGACCAGGGGGAGCAGATACGCAGTATTTT
cdr3_aa: CASGPGGADTQYF

v_call: TRBV2
clone_size: .
j_call: TRBJ2-2
d_call: .
cdr3_nt: TGTGCCAGCAAGTGGGGACAGAACACCGGGGAGCTGTTTTTT
cdr3_aa: CASKWGQNTGELFF

v_call: TRBV27
clone_size: few
j_call: TRBJ1-2
d_call: .
cdr3_nt: TGTGCCAGCAGTTTATATTCGGGGGGCGGCTACACCTTC
cdr3_aa: CASSLYSGGGYTF

v_call: TRBV7-9
clone_size: .
j_call: TRBJ1-4
d_call: .
cdr3_nt: TGTGCCAGCAGCCAACAGAATGAAAAACTGTTTTTT
cdr3_aa: CASSQQNEKLFF

v_call: TRBV28
clone_size: .
j_call: TRBJ1-1
d_call: TRBD1
cdr3_nt: TGTGCCAGCAATCCGGGACAGGGGAGGGCCACTGAAGCTTTCTTT
cdr3_aa: CASNPGQGRATEAFF

v_call: TRBV5-1
clone_size: few
j_call: TRBJ1-1
d_call: .
cdr3_nt: TGCGCCAGCAGCTTGGTGGGGGCGTCGAACACTGAAGCTTTCTTT
cdr3_aa: CASSLVGASNTEAFF

v_call: TRBV19
clone_size: .
j_call: TRBJ2-4
d_call: .
cdr3_nt: TGTGCCAGTAGTATAAGGGGGGGACGGAACATTCAGTACTTC
cdr3_aa: CASSIRGGRNIQYF

v_call: TRBV4-1
clone_size: few
j_call: TRBJ2-3
d_call: .
cdr3_nt: TGCGCCAGCAGCTACAGAACCACAGATACGCAGTATTTT
cdr3_aa: CASSYRTTDTQYF

v_call: TRBV20-1
clone_size: .
j_call: TRBJ2-3
d_call: .
cdr3_nt: TGCAGTGCTAGTTTAGGGGGAACAGATACGCAGTATTTT
cdr3_aa: CSASLGGTDTQYF

v_call: TRBV2
clone_size: .
j_call: TRBJ1-2
d_call: .
cdr3_nt: TGTGCCAGCAGTGAAGCTGGGCGCAACTATGGCTACACCTTC
cdr3_aa: CASSEAGRNYGYTF

v_call: TRBV11-2
clone_size: .
j_call: TRBJ2-3
d_call: .
cdr3_nt: TGTGCCAGCAGCGAAAACAGTGGAGGGACAGATACGCAGTATTTT
cdr3_aa: CASSENSGGTDTQYF

v_call: TRBV29-1
clone_size: .
j_call: TRBJ2-4
d_call: .
cdr3_nt: TGCAGCGTGGGACTGGGGTCAGGCAAAAACATTCAGTACTTC
cdr3_aa: CSVGLGSGKNIQYF

v_call: TRBV15
clone_size: .
j_call: TRBJ2-5
d_call: TRBD1
cdr3_nt: TGTGCCACCAGCAGACAGACAGGGGGCACGGAGACCCAGTACTTC
cdr3_aa: CATSRQTGGTETQYF

v_call: TRBV7-9
clone_size: .
j_call: TRBJ2-1
d_call: TRBD2
cdr3_nt: TGTGCCAGCAGCTTAGAGCGGGGTTTCTACAATGAGCAGTTCTTC
cdr3_aa: CASSLERGFYNEQFF

v_call: TRBV13
clone_size: .
j_call: TRBJ2-3
d_call: TRBD2
cdr3_nt: TGTGCCAGCAGCACACTAGCGGGGGCGTTCACAGATACGCAGTATTTT
cdr3_aa: CASSTLAGAFTDTQYF

v_call: TRBV7-3
clone_size: .
j_call: TRBJ2-1
d_call: TRBD2
cdr3_nt: TGTGCCAGCAGCTTAATGCGGGAGGCGTACAATGAGCAGTTCTTC
cdr3_aa: CASSLMREAYNEQFF

v_call: TRBV28
clone_size: .
j_call: TRBJ1-2
d_call: .
cdr3_nt: TGTGCCAGCAGTTCCCTCCTAAGGTCGGGTCATGGCTACACCTTC
cdr3_aa: CASSSLLRSGHGYTF

v_call: TRBV24-1
clone_size: .
j_call: TRBJ2-3
d_call: TRBD1
cdr3_nt: TGTGCCACCAGTGATTTTTACAGGGGGCCCGCAGATACGCAGTATTTT
cdr3_aa: CATSDFYRGPADTQYF

v_call: TRBV28
clone_size: .
j_call: TRBJ1-5
d_call: .
cdr3_nt: TGTGCCAGCAGTTCAGGCAGGGAGAATGGCCGGGGGGACAATCAGCCCCAGCATTTT
cdr3_aa: CASSSGRENGRGDNQPQHF

v_call: TRBV28
clone_size: .
j_call: TRBJ2-7
d_call: TRBD1
cdr3_nt: TGTGCCAGCAGTGCAGGGGGCAGGGCCCGAGATCCCTACGAGCAGTACTTC
cdr3_aa: CASSAGGRARDPYEQYF

v_call: TRBV30
clone_size: once
j_call: TRBJ2-7
d_call: TRBD1
cdr3_nt: TGTGCCTGGAGTGTTGGGACAGGCTATTCCTACGAGCAGTACTTC
cdr3_aa: CAWSVGTGYSYEQYF

v_call: TRBV4-1
clone_size: .
j_call: TRBJ2-3
d_call: TRBD2
cdr3_nt: TGCGCCAGCAGCCAAGGGACTAGCGGGGGGGATACGCAGTATTTT
cdr3_aa: CASSQGTSGGDTQYF

v_call: TRBV6-4
clone_size: few
j_call: TRBJ2-3
d_call: .
cdr3_nt: TGTGCCAGCAGCCGAGATAGCACAGATACGCAGTATTTT
cdr3_aa: CASSRDSTDTQYF

v_call: TRBV7-2
clone_size: .
j_call: TRBJ1-2
d_call: .
cdr3_nt: TGTGCCAGCAGCTTAAGAAAAGAGGGTAGCTATGGCTACACCTTC
cdr3_aa: CASSLRKEGSYGYTF

v_call: TRBV20-1
clone_size: .
j_call: TRBJ2-7
d_call: .
cdr3_nt: TGCAGTGCTAGTCCCTCAGCCGCGGCTCTCCCCGAGCAGTACTTC
cdr3_aa: CSASPSAAALPEQYF

v_call: TRBV3-1/TRBV3-2
clone_size: few
j_call: TRBJ1-1
d_call: .
cdr3_nt: TGTGCCAGCAGCCGGCGGACAGCTGAAGCTTTCTTT
cdr3_aa: CASSRRTAEAFF

v_call: TRBV6-6
clone_size: .
j_call: TRBJ2-1
d_call: TRBD2
cdr3_nt: TGTGCCGCCCATGGGCTAGCGGCCAATGAGCAGTTCTTC
cdr3_aa: CAAHGLAANEQFF

v_call: TRBV11-2
clone_size: .
j_call: TRBJ1-2
d_call: .
cdr3_nt: TGTGCCAGCAGAATAACGGACAGACTCTATGGCTACACCTTC
cdr3_aa: CASRITDRLYGYTF

v_call: TRBV27
clone_size: .
j_call: TRBJ2-7
d_call: TRBD2
cdr3_nt: TGTGCCAGCAGTTCCCCGGGACTAGCGCTACTTGAGGAGTACTTC
cdr3_aa: CASSSPGLALLEEYF

v_call: TRBV5-5
clone_size: .
j_call: TRBJ1-1
d_call: .
cdr3_nt: TGTGCCAGCAGCCTGCATCCCCTAGAAAGAGCTTTCTTT
cdr3_aa: CASSLHPLERAFF

v_call: TRBV11-2
clone_size: .
j_call: TRBJ1-1
d_call: .
cdr3_nt: TGTGCCAGCAGCCGCGGACAAGGGGTCCCTGAAGCTTTCTTT
cdr3_aa: CASSRGQGVPEAFF

v_call: TRBV7-9
clone_size: .
j_call: TRBJ1-2
d_call: .
cdr3_nt: TGTGCCAGCGGAAACTTCGGAGGTCCTTATGGCTACACCTTC
cdr3_aa: CASGNFGGPYGYTF

v_call: TRBV6-6
clone_size: .
j_call: TRBJ2-7
d_call: .
cdr3_nt: TGTGCCAGCAGTTACTCAGGAGGGAGCTCCTACGAGCAGTACTTC
cdr3_aa: CASSYSGGSSYEQYF

v_call: TRBV2
clone_size: .
j_call: TRBJ2-3
d_call: .
cdr3_nt: TGTGCCAGCACCGAAAGGGGGGGGCGCACAGATACGCAGTATTTT
cdr3_aa: CASTERGGRTDTQYF

v_call: TRBV3-1/TRBV3-2
clone_size: few
j_call: TRBJ1-1
d_call: .
cdr3_nt: TGTGCCAGCAGCCGGGGCGCTGAAGCTTTCTTT
cdr3_aa: CASSRGAEAFF